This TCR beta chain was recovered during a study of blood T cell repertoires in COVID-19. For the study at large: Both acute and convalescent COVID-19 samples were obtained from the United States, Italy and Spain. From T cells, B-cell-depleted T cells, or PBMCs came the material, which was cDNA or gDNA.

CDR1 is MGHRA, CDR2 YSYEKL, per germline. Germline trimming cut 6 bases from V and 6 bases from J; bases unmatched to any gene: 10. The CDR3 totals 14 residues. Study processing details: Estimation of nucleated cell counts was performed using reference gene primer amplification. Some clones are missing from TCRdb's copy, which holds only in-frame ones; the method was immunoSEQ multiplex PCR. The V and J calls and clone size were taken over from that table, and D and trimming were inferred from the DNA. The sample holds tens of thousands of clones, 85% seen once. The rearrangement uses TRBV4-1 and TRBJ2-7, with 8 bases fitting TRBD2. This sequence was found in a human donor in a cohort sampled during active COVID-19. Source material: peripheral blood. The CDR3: CASSHSGAPGEQYF. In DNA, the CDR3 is TGCGCCAGCAGTCATAGCGGGGCACCGGGCGAGCAGTACTTC.